The 8 T cell receptor beta chains in this list originate from one sample, sequenced in a study of shared clonotypes between healthy human individuals. Sequenced by immunoSEQ multiplex PCR; TCRdb stores in-frame clones only, minus some. The data show over a million clones, around 76% seen once. The sample taken for sequencing was memory CD4+ T cells sorted from blood. This sample's subset: CD45RA-negative fraction. These receptors were collected from a man younger than 35 in good health.

V gene TRBV29-1 combines with J gene TRBJ1-1; TRBD1 might be the D (6 bases). The CDR3 is 14 residues long. Trimming removed 5 bases at V and 6 bases at J, with 19 bases between. Germline CDR1 and CDR2: SQVTM and ANQGSEA. Here the CDR3 DNA reads TGCAGCGTTTCCGTGGCACAGGGAGTCCCTGAAGCTTTCTTT. This gives the protein CSVSVAQGVPEAFF. Together with reference TRBV29-1 and TRBJ1-1, the CDR3 gives the full variable domain: SAVISQKPSRDICQRGTSLTIQCQVDSQVTMMFWYRQQPGQSLTLIATANQGSEATYESGFVIDKFPISRPNLTFSTLTVSNMSPEDSSIYLCSVSVAQGVPEAFFGQGTRLTVV.

This sequence joins TRBV28 and TRBJ2-5, with TRBD2 identical over 8 bases. CDR1 and CDR2 (germline): MDHEN, SYDVKM. The CDR3 length is 16 residues. The V segment lost 7 bases and the J segment 2 bases; nucleotides outside the gene matches: 12. In DNA form, the CDR3 reads TGTGCCAGCATTACAGCGGGGGCGATATCTCAAGAGACCCAGTACTTC. This codes for CASITAGAISQETQYF. The full variable domain, rest sourced from reference TRBV28 and TRBJ2-5, is DVKVTQSSRYLVKRTGEKVFLECVQDMDHENMFWYRQDPGLGLRLIYFSYDVKMKEKGDIPEGYSVSREKKERFSLILESASTNQTSMYLCASITAGAISQETQYFGPGTRLLVL.

The V call is TRBV2, the J call TRBJ2-2, with 11 bases aligning to TRBD1. CDR3 size: 18 residues. Per germline, CDR1 SNHLY and CDR2 FYNNEI. The junction had 15 bases not matched to a gene; V was cut back by 7 bases and J by 5 bases. This chain's CDR3 is CASKRRIGQGAPTGELFF. CDR3 sequence (DNA): TGTGCCAGCAAGAGAAGGATTGGACAGGGGGCTCCTACCGGGGAGCTGTTTTTT. The full variable domain, its missing parts supplied by reference TRBV2 and TRBJ2-2, is EPEVTQTPSHQVTQMGQEVILRCVPISNHLYFYWYRQILGQKVEFLVSFYNNEISEKSEIFDDQFSVERPDGSNFTLKIRSTKLEDSAMYFCASKRRIGQGAPTGELFFGEGSRLTVL.

The J gene is TRBJ2-3, the V gene TRBV5-6; the match to TRBD1 covers 9 bases. With 3 bases clipped from V and 1 base from J, the junction kept 3 bases outside the gene matches. The CDR3 contains 15 residues. Germline V gene data show CDR1 as SGHDT and CDR2 as YYEEEE. The CDR3 DNA reads TGTGCCAGCAGCTCGACAGGGGGTGGCACAGATACGCAGTATTTT. Translation gives CASSSTGGGTDTQYF.

The chain recombines TRBV5-4 with TRBJ1-2; TRBD1 agrees at 11 bases. The CDR3 covers 14 residues. V shed 5 bases and J 6 bases; nucleotides not matched to a gene: 6. Germline lookup yields CDR1 SGHNT and CDR2 YYREEE (reference sequence). The CDR3 loop is CASRDRGRYDGYTF. The CDR3 DNA sequence: TGTGCCAGCAGGGACAGGGGGCGATATGATGGCTACACCTTC.

In its sample, this clone was seen once. V gene TRBV28 combines with J gene TRBJ1-1; D ambiguous. CDR3 length equals 14 residues. The germline CDR1 and CDR2 sequences are MDHEN and SYDVKM. Between the trimmed V and J ends, which lost 6 bases and 0 bases, there was a span of 11 bases. The CDR3 reads CASRPMSLNTEAFF. CDR3 bases: TGTGCCAGCAGGCCGATGTCGCTGAACACTGAAGCTTTCTTT.

The chain is built from TRBV28 and TRBJ2-7; D ambiguous. There are 13 residues in the CDR3. Trimming left V 5 bases short and J 2 bases short, with 10 bases between. Per the germline V gene, CDR1 is MDHEN and CDR2 is SYDVKM. CDR3 sequence (DNA): TGTGCCAGCAGTCTTGTGGTAGCCTACGAGCAGTACTTC. Translating it yields CASSLVVAYEQYF.

V and J are TRBV9 and TRBJ1-5; 7 bases align to TRBD1. With 3 bases clipped from V and 7 bases from J, the junction kept 10 bases outside the gene matches. CDR3 length: 15 amino acids. Germline CDR1 SGDLS, CDR2 YYNGEE. CDR3 protein: CASSADTGVRQPQHF. CDR3 sequence (DNA): TGTGCCAGCAGCGCAGATACAGGGGTCCGGCAGCCCCAGCATTTT.